Listed here is a single TCR beta chain. The sample comes from a study of blood T cell repertoires in COVID-19. Study background: Collection of acute and convalescent COVID-19 samples took place in the United States, Italy and Spain. From T cells, B-cell-depleted T cells, or PBMCs came the material, which was cDNA or gDNA.

J gave up 4 bases and V 3 bases, and 5 bases lay outside the gene matches. The CDR3 loop spans 14 amino acids. Germline loops: CDR1 SGHAT, CDR2 FQNNGV. Under the authors' procedure: From reference gene primer amplification, estimates of nucleated cell counts were derived. The table came from immunoSEQ multiplex PCR; TCRdb's copy has only in-frame clones and leaves some out. Clone size and the V and J calls come from that table; the DNA yielded D and trimming. Of around 56,000 clones listed, approximately 89% are singletons. Sequencing was carried out using peripheral blood. The sequence was obtained from a man aged 55 to 70 with active or convalescent COVID-19. The chain employs TRBV11-2 and TRBJ2-7; TRBD2 agrees at 8 bases. CDR3 residues: CASSFSGGEYEQYF. The DNA of the CDR3 is TGTGCCAGCAGCTTCTCGGGAGGGGAGTACGAGCAGTACTTC.